The 26 T cell receptor beta chains reported below all come from one sample, sequenced in a study of identical twins (dated by TCRdb to about 2016). Libraries were built with 5' RACE. Sequencer: Illumina HiSeq 2000. TCRdb trimmed the raw reads at Q25, called clones with MiXCR and kept productive beta chains. Rows with a matching CDR3 protein are joined into one entry that keeps the most common DNA and genes. The table for this sample lists about 550,000 distinct CDR3 sequences; about 22% of them were counted only once. The ten largest clones take up approximately 0.48% of the sample. These same data were also listed under a study on yellow fever vaccine responses in identical twins.

Source material: CD4+ T cells sorted from blood. The receptors originated from a woman aged 18-30 years in good health.

There are many counts of this clonotype. V usage is TRBV20-1 and J usage is TRBJ2-3, with 12 bases lining up with TRBD2. This CDR3 has 15 residues. From germline, CDR1 is DFQATT and CDR2 SNEGSKA (reference sequence). V shed 4 bases, J shed 3 bases, and the junction held 5 bases outside the gene matches. The CDR3 nucleotides read TGCAGTGCTACCCCGACTAGCGGGAGAACAGATACGCAGTATTTT. Its translation is CSATPTSGRTDTQYF.

This clonotype was seen ten or more times. J is TRBJ1-1 and V is TRBV5-1; D is unresolved. V lost 2 bases to trimming and J lost 1 base, with 6 bases between them. Germline V CDR1 and CDR2: SGHRS, YFSETQ. The CDR3 is 13 residues long. The CDR3 coding sequence is TGCGCCAGCAGCTTTTGGGGGAACACTGAAGCTTTCTTT. Protein: CASSFWGNTEAFF. The whole variable domain, remainder taken from reference TRBV5-1 and TRBJ1-1, is KAGVTQTPRYLIKTRGQQVTLSCSPISGHRSVSWYQQTPGQGLQFLFEYFSETQRNKGNFPGRFSGRQFSNSRSEMNVSTLELGDSALYLCASSFWGNTEAFFGQGTRLTVV.

This clonotype was counted a few times. This chain uses TRBV2 with TRBJ1-3; D remains unclear. The germline V and J ends were trimmed by 11 bases and 0 bases, with 11 bases remaining between them. Germline assignment: CDR1 SNHLY and CDR2 FYNNEI. This CDR3 region has 13 residues. For the CDR3, the DNA is TGTGCCGGTACAGCTTCCTCTGGAAACACCATATATTTT. As protein: CAGTASSGNTIYF.

The genes are TRBV6-1 and TRBJ2-3; D may match TRBD1 or TRBD2 (5 bases each). CDR3 length equals 14 residues. CDR1 is MNHNS, CDR2 SASEGT, per germline. V lost 6 bases and J 2 bases, leaving 12 bases between the germline ends. The CDR3 loop reads CASRPGAYTDTQYF. Written as DNA, the CDR3 is TGTGCCAGCAGGCCCGGGGCCTACACAGATACGCAGTATTTT.

The chain joins TRBV3-1 to TRBJ2-3, with D possibly matching TRBD2 (6 bases). The germline gives CDR1 LGHDT, CDR2 YNNKEL (reference sequence). The V end lost 0 bases, the J end lost 1 base, and 17 bases lay between the germline ends. The CDR3 sequence is 18 residues long. CDR3 loop: CASSQELPRRGGTDTQYF. The CDR3 nucleotides read TGTGCCAGCAGCCAAGAACTCCCTCGGCGGGGTGGCACAGATACGCAGTATTTT.

This clonotype has a handful of counts. This chain connects TRBV5-6 to TRBJ2-1, with 7 bases fitting TRBD2. Germline values: CDR1 SGHDT, CDR2 YYEEEE. Trimming took 7 bases from V and 3 from J; bases not matched to a gene: 25. The CDR3 is 20 residues long. In DNA form, the CDR3 reads TGTGCCAGCGGATTTTACGCACAAGTAGTAACTAGCGCGAACTACAATGAGCAGTTCTTC. This codes for CASGFYAQVVTSANYNEQFF.

This clonotype has only a few counts. The V and J genes are TRBV4-1 and TRBJ1-2, with TRBD1 identical over 8 bases. The trim removed 0 bases at V and 1 base at J, leaving 10 bases unmatched. The CDR3 runs 18 residues. Per the germline V gene, CDR1 is MGHRA and CDR2 is YSYEKL. The CDR3 region has the DNA TGCGCCAGCAGCCAAGATAGTCTACCAGGGGGCTTTAACTATGGCTACACCTTC. As protein: CASSQDSLPGGFNYGYTF.

This clonotype was counted a few times. V is TRBV4-2 and J is TRBJ2-7, with D possibly being TRBD2 (5 bases). Trimming stripped 5 bases from V and 6 bases from J, with 17 bases between. This CDR3 has 14 residues. Looked up from germline, CDR1 is LGHNA and CDR2 is YNFKEQ. The CDR3 region has the DNA TGTGCCAGCAGCGAGACTACCACCGCACCCGAGCAGTACTTC. It specifies CASSETTTAPEQYF.

This clonotype was recorded a few times. V and J are TRBV6-1 and TRBJ2-5, with 9 bases aligning to TRBD2. Unmatched junction bases numbered 3, after V lost 7 bases and J lost 3 bases. Germline V gene sequence: CDR1 MNHNS, CDR2 SASEGT. This CDR3 is 13 amino acids long. The CDR3 sequence is CASNIAGEETQYF. The CDR3 DNA follows: TGTGCCAGCAATATAGCGGGAGAAGAGACCCAGTACTTC.

This clonotype was detected a few times. The chain couples TRBV6-4 to TRBJ2-1; a possible D gene is TRBD1 (5 bases). There are 14 residues in the CDR3. Germline CDR1 reads MRHNA; CDR2 reads SNTAGT. The germline V and J ends were trimmed by 6 bases and 7 bases, with 16 bases remaining between them. The CDR3 is CASSTGSLRNEQFF. CDR3 bases: TGTGCCAGCAGCACAGGTTCGTTAAGGAATGAGCAGTTCTTC.

In its sample, this clonotype was seen a few times. CDR3 coding DNA: TGTGCCAGCAGTCCCCCGCCGGGAGTGGGTCGAAATGAGCAGTTCTTC. Translation gives CASSPPPGVGRNEQFF. The chain carries TRBV12-3 or TRBV12-4 and TRBJ2-1; D may be TRBD2 (6 bases). This CDR3 is 16 amino acids long. The V gene lost 5 bases and the J gene lost 7 bases, with 21 bases spanning the gap.

The rearrangement uses TRBV10-3 and TRBJ2-5; 8 positions agree with TRBD1. The junction had 3 bases not matched to a gene; V was cut back by 5 bases and J by 1 base. Germline CDR1 reads ENHRY; CDR2 reads SYGVKD. The CDR3 is made up of 14 amino acids. Here the CDR3 DNA reads TGTGCCATCAGTATCGGACAGGGCCAAGAGACCCAGTACTTC. Protein: CAISIGQGQETQYF.

This clonotype was observed a handful of times. The chain carries TRBV6-5 and TRBJ2-1; TRBD1 aligns across 7 bases. The CDR3 runs to 16 residues. The germline V gene encodes CDR1 MNHEY and CDR2 SVGAGI. J lost 7 bases, V lost 2 bases, and 11 bases had no gene match. CDR3 protein: CASSYAGTAIQNEQFF. The CDR3 DNA reads TGTGCCAGCAGTTACGCCGGGACAGCCATACAAAATGAGCAGTTCTTC.

The V call is TRBV20-1, the J call TRBJ1-1; 8 bases align to TRBD1. The germline V gene has CDR1 DFQATT and CDR2 SNEGSKA (reference sequence). V lost 5 bases, J lost 4 bases, and 6 bases stayed unmatched. The CDR3 runs 13 residues. The CDR3 DNA follows: TGCAGTGCTTCTCGACAGGGGATCACTGAAGCTTTCTTT. Its translation is CSASRQGITEAFF.

In this sample, this clonotype turned up a few times. The chain carries TRBV29-1 and TRBJ2-5, with D possibly being TRBD1 or TRBD2 (5 bases each). Germline lookup yields CDR1 SQVTM and CDR2 ANQGSEA. The CDR3 covers 13 residues. Trimming left V 4 bases short and J 2 bases short, with 11 bases between. CDR3 region: CSVGGPPQETQYF. The CDR3 coding sequence is TGCAGCGTTGGGGGACCGCCTCAAGAGACCCAGTACTTC.

The chain employs TRBV20-1 and TRBJ2-7; 11 bases agree with TRBD2. The CDR3 sequence is 14 residues long. V lost 4 bases, J lost 4 bases, and 6 bases stayed unmatched. Germline-derived CDR1 and CDR2 are DFQATT and SNEGSKA (reference sequence). CDR3 region: CSAIVSGRDYEQYF. The CDR3 coding sequence is TGCAGTGCTATAGTTAGCGGGAGGGATTACGAGCAGTACTTC.

This clonotype was seen only once. The chain joins TRBV2 to TRBJ1-5; TRBD1 agrees at 7 bases. The germline gives CDR1 SNHLY, CDR2 FYNNEI. The CDR3 sequence is 14 residues long. V lost 4 bases, J lost 7 bases, and 7 bases stayed unmatched. CDR3 loop: CASSGQGLGQPQHF. CDR3 in DNA: TGTGCCAGCAGTGGACAGGGTCTCGGGCAGCCCCAGCATTTT.

A few counts support this clonotype. The J gene is TRBJ2-1, the V gene TRBV20-1; D gene ambiguous. This CDR3 spans 11 amino acids. CDR1 is DFQATT and CDR2 is SNEGSKA in the germline V gene (reference sequence). The V end lost 6 bases, the J end lost 7 bases, and 10 bases lay between the germline ends. The CDR3 loop reads CSAGPSNEQFF. The DNA for the CDR3 is TGCAGTGCGGGCCCTAGTAATGAGCAGTTCTTC.

The V and J genes are TRBV6-1 and TRBJ2-3; 13 bases line up with TRBD2. CDR1 MNHNS and CDR2 SASEGT come from the germline V gene. The CDR3 extends over 15 amino acids. V trimming: 7 bases; J trimming: 3 bases; junction bases outside the gene matches: 4. The CDR3 is CASNSGLAGTDTQYF. The CDR3 bases are TGTGCCAGCAACTCGGGACTAGCGGGGACAGATACGCAGTATTTT.

The chain couples TRBV3-1 to TRBJ2-1, with 7 bases matching TRBD1. After removal of 2 bases from V and 10 bases from J, the junction contained 5 bases not matched to a gene. Germline V gives CDR1 LGHDT, CDR2 YNNKEL (reference sequence). This CDR3 is 13 amino acids long. Here the CDR3 DNA reads TGTGCCAGCAGCCAACCGGGACAGAGAGAGCAGTTCTTC. Its translation: CASSQPGQREQFF.

The sample holds many counts of this clonotype. The CDR3 region has the DNA TGTGCCAGCAGTTTCGGCCGGCACTCCTACGAGCAGTACGTC. It encodes CASSFGRHSYEQYV. The rearrangement links TRBV12-3 or TRBV12-4 to TRBJ2-7, with no clear D. The germline V and J ends were trimmed by 3 bases and 0 bases, with 9 bases remaining between them. CDR3 length equals 14 residues.

The rearrangement links TRBV5-1 to TRBJ2-6; D is ambiguous. Germline V gives CDR1 SGHRS, CDR2 YFSETQ. Trimming stripped 4 bases from V and 0 bases from J, with 14 bases between. There are 17 residues in the CDR3. This CDR3 reads CASSLQKVSSGANVLTF. CDR3 bases: TGCGCCAGCAGCCTGCAAAAGGTTTCCTCTGGGGCCAACGTCCTGACTTTC. Drawing the rest from reference TRBV5-1 and TRBJ2-6, the complete variable domain is KAGVTQTPRYLIKTRGQQVTLSCSPISGHRSVSWYQQTPGQGLQFLFEYFSETQRNKGNFPGRFSGRQFSNSRSEMNVSTLELGDSALYLCASSLQKVSSGANVLTFGAGSRLTVL.

The rearrangement uses TRBV28 and TRBJ2-1, with D hard to call. CDR1 and CDR2 from the germline V gene are MDHEN and SYDVKM. CDR3 length: 11 residues. Trimming took off 7 bases at V and 7 bases at J, with 8 bases between the two ends. For the CDR3, the DNA is TGTGCCAGCATTACACTTAATGAGCAGTTCTTC. Amino acids: CASITLNEQFF.

The chain is built from TRBV7-9 and TRBJ1-3; D perhaps matches TRBD1 (5 bases). The CDR3 is 14 residues long. Looked up from germline, CDR1 is SEHNR and CDR2 is FQNEAQ (reference sequence). The V end was cut by 4 bases, the J end by 4 bases, with 11 bases between. The CDR3 sequence is CASSSWDEGNTIYF. The DNA for the CDR3 is TGTGCCAGCAGCTCCTGGGACGAGGGAAACACCATATATTTT.

In DNA, the CDR3 is TGTGCCAGCAGCGCCCAGACTAGCGGGGGGGTCAATGAGCAGTTCTTC. Residues: CASSAQTSGGVNEQFF. The chain is built from TRBV9 and TRBJ2-1; 14 nucleotides agree with TRBD2. The V gene's germline CDR1 is SGDLS and CDR2 YYNGEE. V trimming: 3 bases; J trimming: 6 bases; junction bases outside the gene matches: 5. CDR3 size: 16 residues.

This chain joins TRBV10-2 and TRBJ2-7; perhaps TRBD2 as D (5 bases). Germline V gene lookup returns CDR1 WSHSY and CDR2 SAAADI. Between the trimmed V and J ends, which lost 3 bases and 1 base, there was a span of 13 bases. The length of the CDR3 is 15 residues. The CDR3 bases are TGCGCCAGCAGTGATTCCTGGACGGGATCCTACGAGCAGTACGTC. It translates to CASSDSWTGSYEQYV.